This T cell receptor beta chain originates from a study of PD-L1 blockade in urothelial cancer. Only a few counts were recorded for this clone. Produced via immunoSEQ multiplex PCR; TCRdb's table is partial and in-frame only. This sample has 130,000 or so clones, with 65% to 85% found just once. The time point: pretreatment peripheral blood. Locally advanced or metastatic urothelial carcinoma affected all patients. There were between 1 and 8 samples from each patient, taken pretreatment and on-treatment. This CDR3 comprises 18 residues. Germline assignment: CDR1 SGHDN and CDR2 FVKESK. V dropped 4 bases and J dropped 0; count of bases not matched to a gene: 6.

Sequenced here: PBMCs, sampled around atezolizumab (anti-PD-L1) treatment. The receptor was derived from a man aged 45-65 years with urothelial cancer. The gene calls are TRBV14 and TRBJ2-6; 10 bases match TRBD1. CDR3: CASSPVTGGYSGANVLTF. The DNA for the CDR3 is TGTGCCAGCAGCCCTGTGACAGGGGGCTACTCTGGGGCCAACGTCCTGACTTTC.